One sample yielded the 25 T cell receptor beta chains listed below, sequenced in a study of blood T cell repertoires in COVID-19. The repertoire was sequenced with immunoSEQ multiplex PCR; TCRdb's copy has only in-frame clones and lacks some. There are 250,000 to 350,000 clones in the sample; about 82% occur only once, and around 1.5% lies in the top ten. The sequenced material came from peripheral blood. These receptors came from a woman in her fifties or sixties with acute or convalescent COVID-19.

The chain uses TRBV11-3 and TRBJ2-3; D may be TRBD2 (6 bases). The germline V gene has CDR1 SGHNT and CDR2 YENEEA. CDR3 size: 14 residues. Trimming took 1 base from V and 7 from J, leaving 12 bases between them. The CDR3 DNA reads TGTGCCAGCAGCTTAGGGGTCCGCGGGAATACGCAGTATTTT. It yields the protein CASSLGVRGNTQYF.

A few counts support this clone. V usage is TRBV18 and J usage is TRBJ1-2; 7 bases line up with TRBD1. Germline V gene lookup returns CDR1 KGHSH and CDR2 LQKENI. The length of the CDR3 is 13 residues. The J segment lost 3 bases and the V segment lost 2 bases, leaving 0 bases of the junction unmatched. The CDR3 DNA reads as TGTGCCAGCTCACCAGGGACAGACTATGGCTACACCTTC. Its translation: CASSPGTDYGYTF.

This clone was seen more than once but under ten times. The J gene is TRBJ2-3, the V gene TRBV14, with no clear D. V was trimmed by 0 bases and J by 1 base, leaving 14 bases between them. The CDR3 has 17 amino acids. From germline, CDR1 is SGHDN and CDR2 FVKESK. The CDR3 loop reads CASSQDSGYRRTDTQYF. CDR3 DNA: TGTGCCAGCAGCCAAGATTCCGGGTATAGGCGCACAGATACGCAGTATTTT. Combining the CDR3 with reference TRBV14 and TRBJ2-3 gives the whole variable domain EAGVTQFPSHSVIEKGQTVTLRCDPISGHDNLYWYRRVMGKEIKFLLHFVKESKQDESGMPNNRFLAERTGGTYSTLKVQPAELEDSGVYFCASSQDSGYRRTDTQYFGPGTRLTVL.

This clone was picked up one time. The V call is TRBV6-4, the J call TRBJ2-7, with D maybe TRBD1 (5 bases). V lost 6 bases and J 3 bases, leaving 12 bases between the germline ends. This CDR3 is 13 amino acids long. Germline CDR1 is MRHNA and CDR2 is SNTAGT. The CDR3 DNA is TGTGCCAGCAGGTTTCCAGGGATCTACGAGCAGTACTTC. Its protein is CASRFPGIYEQYF.

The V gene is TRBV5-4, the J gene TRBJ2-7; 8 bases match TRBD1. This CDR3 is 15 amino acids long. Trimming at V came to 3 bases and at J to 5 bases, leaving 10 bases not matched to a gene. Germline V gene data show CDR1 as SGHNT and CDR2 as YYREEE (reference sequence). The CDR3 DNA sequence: TGTGCCAGCAGCTCCAACAGGGGGAAGTTTCACGAGCAGTACTTC. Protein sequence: CASSSNRGKFHEQYF. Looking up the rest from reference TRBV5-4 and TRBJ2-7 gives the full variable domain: ETGVTQSPTHLIKTRGQQVTLRCSSQSGHNTVSWYQQALGQGPQFIFQYYREEENGRGNFPPRFSGLQFPNYSSELNVNALELDDSALYLCASSSNRGKFHEQYFGPGTRLTVT.

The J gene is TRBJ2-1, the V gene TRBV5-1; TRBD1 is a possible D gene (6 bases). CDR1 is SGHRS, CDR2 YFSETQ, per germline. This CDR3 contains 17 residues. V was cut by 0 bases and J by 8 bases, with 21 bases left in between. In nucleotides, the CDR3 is TGCGCCAGCAGCTTGGCCCGAGGGACATATCTGTTCGATGAGCAGTTCTTC. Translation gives CASSLARGTYLFDEQFF.

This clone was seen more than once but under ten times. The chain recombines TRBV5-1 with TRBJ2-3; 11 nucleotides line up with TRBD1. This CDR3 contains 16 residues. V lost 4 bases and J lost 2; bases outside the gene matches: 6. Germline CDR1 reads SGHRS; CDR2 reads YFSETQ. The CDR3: CASSGGTGGSTDTQYF. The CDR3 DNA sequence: TGCGCCAGCAGCGGAGGGACAGGGGGATCCACAGATACGCAGTATTTT. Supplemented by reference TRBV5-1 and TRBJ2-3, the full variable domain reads KAGVTQTPRYLIKTRGQQVTLSCSPISGHRSVSWYQQTPGQGLQFLFEYFSETQRNKGNFPGRFSGRQFSNSRSEMNVSTLELGDSALYLCASSGGTGGSTDTQYFGPGTRLTVL.

This chain's CDR3 is CASSLMGQGGGFTDTQYF. In DNA form, the CDR3 reads TGCGCCAGCAGCCTTATGGGTCAGGGAGGGGGGTTCACAGATACGCAGTATTTT. This rearrangement joins TRBV4-1 to TRBJ2-3, with D perhaps TRBD2 (7 bases). The V end lost 4 bases, the J end lost 2 bases, and 22 bases lay between the germline ends. The CDR3 has 18 amino acids. Germline CDR1 is MGHRA and CDR2 is YSYEKL.

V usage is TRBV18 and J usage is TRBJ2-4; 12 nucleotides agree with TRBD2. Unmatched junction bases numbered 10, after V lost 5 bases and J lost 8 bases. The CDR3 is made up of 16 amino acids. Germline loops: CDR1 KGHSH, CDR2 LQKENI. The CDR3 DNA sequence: TGTGCCAGCTCATCTAGACTAGCGGGAGAGGATGACATTCAGTACTTC. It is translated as CASSSRLAGEDDIQYF.

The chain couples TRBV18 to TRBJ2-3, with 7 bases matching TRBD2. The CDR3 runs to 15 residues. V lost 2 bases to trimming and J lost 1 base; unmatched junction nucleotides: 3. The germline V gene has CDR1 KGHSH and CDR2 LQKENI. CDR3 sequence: CASSPMAGGTDTQYF. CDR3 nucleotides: TGTGCCAGCTCACCAATGGCGGGGGGCACAGATACGCAGTATTTT.

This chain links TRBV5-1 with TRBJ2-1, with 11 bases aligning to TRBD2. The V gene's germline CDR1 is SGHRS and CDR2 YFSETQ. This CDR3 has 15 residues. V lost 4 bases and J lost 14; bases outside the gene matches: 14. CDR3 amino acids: CASSPGAGVSGREFF. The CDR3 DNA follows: TGCGCCAGCAGCCCTGGGGCGGGAGTTAGCGGGAGGGAGTTCTTC.

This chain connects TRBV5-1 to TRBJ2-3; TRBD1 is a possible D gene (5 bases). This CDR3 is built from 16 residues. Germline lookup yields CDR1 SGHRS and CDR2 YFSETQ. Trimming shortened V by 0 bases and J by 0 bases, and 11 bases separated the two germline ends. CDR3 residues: CASSLGWGSSTDTQYF. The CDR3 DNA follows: TGCGCCAGCAGCTTGGGGTGGGGCTCTAGCACAGATACGCAGTATTTT.

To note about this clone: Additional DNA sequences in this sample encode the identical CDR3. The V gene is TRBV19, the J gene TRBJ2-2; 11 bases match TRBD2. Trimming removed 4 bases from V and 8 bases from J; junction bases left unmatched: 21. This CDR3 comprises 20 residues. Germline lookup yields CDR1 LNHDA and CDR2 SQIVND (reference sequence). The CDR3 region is CASSNGGTGTSGLGSGELFF. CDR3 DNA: TGTGCCAGTAGTAATGGGGGGACCGGGACTAGCGGACTAGGGAGTGGGGAGCTGTTTTTT. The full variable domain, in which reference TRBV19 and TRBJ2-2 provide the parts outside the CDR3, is DGGITQSPKYLFRKEGQNVTLSCEQNLNHDAMYWYRQDPGQGLRLIYYSQIVNDFQKGDIAEGYSVSREKKESFPLTVTSAQKNPTAFYLCASSNGGTGTSGLGSGELFFGEGSRLTVL.

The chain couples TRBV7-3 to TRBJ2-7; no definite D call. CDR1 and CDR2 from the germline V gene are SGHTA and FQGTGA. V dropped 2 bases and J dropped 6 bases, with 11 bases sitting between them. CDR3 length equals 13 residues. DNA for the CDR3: TGTGCCAGCAGCTTATCGGTCGTCGCCGAGCAGTACTTC. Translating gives CASSLSVVAEQYF.

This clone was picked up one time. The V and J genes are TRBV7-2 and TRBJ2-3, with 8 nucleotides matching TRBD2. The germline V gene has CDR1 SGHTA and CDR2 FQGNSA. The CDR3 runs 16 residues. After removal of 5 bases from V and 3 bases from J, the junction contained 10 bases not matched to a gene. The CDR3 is CASSPQWGGRTDTQYF. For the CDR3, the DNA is TGTGCCAGCAGCCCCCAGTGGGGCGGGAGGACAGATACGCAGTATTTT.

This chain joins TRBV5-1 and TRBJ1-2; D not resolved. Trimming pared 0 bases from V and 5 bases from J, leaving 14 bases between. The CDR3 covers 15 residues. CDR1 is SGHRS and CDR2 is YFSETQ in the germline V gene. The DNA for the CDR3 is TGCGCCAGCAGCTTGGGCCAGGTACAGACGTATGGCTACACCTTC. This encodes CASSLGQVQTYGYTF.

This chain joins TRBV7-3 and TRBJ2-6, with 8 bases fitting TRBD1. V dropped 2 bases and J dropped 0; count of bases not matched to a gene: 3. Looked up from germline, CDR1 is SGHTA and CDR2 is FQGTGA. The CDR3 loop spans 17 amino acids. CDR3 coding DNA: TGTGCCAGCAGCTTAGCAGGGGGCCACTCTGGGGCCAACGTCCTGACTTTC. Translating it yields CASSLAGGHSGANVLTF.

The CDR3 DNA sequence: TGTGCCAGCAGTCCCTGGGCGCGTTCTGGCGGGGAGCTGTTTTTT. Its protein is CASSPWARSGGELFF. The chain recombines TRBV28 with TRBJ2-2; D unresolved. Trimming stripped 5 bases from V and 7 bases from J, with 17 bases between. This CDR3 has 15 amino acids. Germline V gene lookup returns CDR1 MDHEN and CDR2 SYDVKM. Full variable domain (outside the CDR3, taken from reference TRBV28 and TRBJ2-2): DVKVTQSSRYLVKRTGEKVFLECVQDMDHENMFWYRQDPGLGLRLIYFSYDVKMKEKGDIPEGYSVSREKKERFSLILESASTNQTSMYLCASSPWARSGGELFFGEGSRLTVL.

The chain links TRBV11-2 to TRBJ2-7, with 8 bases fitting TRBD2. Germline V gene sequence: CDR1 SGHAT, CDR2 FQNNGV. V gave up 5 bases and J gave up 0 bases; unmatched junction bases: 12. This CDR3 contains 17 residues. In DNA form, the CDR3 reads TGTGCCAGCAGCCCGCGCTCACTAGCGGCGAGCTCCTACGAGCAGTACTTC. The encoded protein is CASSPRSLAASSYEQYF.

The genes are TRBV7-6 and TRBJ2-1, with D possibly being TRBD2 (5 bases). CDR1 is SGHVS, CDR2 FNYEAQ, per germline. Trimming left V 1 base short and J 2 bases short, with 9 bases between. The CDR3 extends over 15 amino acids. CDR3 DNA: TGTGCCAGCAGCTTAGGGGCGGGTACCTACAATGAGCAGTTCTTC. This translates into CASSLGAGTYNEQFF. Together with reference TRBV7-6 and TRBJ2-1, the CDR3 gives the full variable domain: GAGVSQSPRYKVTKRGQDVALRCDPISGHVSLYWYRQALGQGPEFLTYFNYEAQQDKSGLPNDRFSAERPEGSISTLTIQRTEQRDSAMYRCASSLGAGTYNEQFFGPGTRLTVL.

CDR3: CASSLLRQGISNQPQHF. DNA of the CDR3: TGTGCCAGCAGTTTACTAAGACAGGGGATAAGCAATCAGCCCCAGCATTTT. The rearrangement uses TRBV28 and TRBJ1-5; TRBD1 matches 8 bases. V lost 2 bases to trimming and J lost 1 base; unmatched junction nucleotides: 7. The germline gives CDR1 MDHEN, CDR2 SYDVKM. The CDR3 loop spans 17 amino acids.

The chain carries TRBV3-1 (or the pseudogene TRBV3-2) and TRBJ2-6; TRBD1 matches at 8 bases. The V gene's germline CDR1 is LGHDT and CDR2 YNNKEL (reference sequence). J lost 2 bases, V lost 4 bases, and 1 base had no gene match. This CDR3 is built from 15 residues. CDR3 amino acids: CASSLDRAGANVLTF. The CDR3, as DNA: TGTGCCAGCAGCCTGGACAGGGCTGGGGCCAACGTCCTGACTTTC.

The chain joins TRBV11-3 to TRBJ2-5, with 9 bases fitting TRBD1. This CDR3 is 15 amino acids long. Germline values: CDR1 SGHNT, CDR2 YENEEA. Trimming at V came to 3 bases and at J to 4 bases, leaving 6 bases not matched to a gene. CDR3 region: CASSLEGQGRETQYF. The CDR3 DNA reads TGTGCCAGCAGCTTGGAGGGACAGGGAAGAGAGACCCAGTACTTC.

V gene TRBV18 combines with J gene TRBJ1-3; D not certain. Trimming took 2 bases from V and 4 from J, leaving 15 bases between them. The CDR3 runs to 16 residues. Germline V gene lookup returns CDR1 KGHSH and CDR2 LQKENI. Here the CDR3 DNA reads TGTGCCAGCTCACCATATGGGAGAGGTTCGGGAAACACCATATATTTT. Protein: CASSPYGRGSGNTIYF.

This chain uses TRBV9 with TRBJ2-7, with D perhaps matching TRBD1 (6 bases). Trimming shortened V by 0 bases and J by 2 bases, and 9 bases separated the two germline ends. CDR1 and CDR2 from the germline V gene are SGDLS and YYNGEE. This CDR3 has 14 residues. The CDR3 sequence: CASSVAGQPYEQYF. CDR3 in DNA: TGTGCCAGCAGCGTAGCCGGACAGCCCTACGAGCAGTACTTC. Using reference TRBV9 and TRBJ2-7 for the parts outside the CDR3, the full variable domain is DSGVTQTPKHLITATGQRVTLRCSPRSGDLSVYWYQQSLDQGLQFLIQYYNGEERAKGNILERFSAQQFPDLHSELNLSSLELGDSALYFCASSVAGQPYEQYFGPGTRLTVT.